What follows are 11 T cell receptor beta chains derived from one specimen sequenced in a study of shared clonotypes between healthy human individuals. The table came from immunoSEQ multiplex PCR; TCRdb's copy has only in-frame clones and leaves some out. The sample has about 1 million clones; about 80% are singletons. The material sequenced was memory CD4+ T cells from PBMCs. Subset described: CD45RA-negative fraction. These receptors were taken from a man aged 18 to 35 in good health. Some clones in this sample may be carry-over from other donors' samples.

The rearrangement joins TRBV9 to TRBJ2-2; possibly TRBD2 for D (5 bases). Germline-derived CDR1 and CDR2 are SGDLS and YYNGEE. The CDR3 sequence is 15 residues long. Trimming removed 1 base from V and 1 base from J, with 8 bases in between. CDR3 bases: TGTGCCAGCAGCGTATCAGCGGTGAACACCGGGGAGCTGTTTTTT. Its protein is CASSVSAVNTGELFF.

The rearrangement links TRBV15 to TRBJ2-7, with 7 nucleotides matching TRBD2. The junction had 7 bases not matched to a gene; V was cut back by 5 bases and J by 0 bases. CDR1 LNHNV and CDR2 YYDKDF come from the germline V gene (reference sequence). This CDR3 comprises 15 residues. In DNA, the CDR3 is TGTGCCACCAGCGTTGGGACTACCAGCTCCTACGAGCAGTACTTC. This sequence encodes CATSVGTTSSYEQYF.

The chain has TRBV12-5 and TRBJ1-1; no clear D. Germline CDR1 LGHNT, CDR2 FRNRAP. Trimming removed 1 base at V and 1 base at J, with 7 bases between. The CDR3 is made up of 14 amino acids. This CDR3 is CASGLGHQNTEAFF. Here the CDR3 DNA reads TGTGCTAGTGGTTTGGGTCATCAGAACACTGAAGCTTTCTTT.

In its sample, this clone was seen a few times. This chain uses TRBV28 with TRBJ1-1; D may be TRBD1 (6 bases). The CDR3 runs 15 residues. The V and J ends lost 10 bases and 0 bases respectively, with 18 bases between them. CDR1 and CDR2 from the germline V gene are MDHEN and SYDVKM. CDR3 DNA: TGTGCCATTTCGGCTGTGGGGGCCGTGAACACTGAAGCTTTCTTT. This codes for CAISAVGAVNTEAFF.

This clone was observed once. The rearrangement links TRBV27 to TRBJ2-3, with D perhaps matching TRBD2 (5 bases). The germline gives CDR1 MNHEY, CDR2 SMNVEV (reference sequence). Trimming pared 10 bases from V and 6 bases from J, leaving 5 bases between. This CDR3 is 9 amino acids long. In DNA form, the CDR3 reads TGTGCCACGGGGGATACGCAGTATTTT. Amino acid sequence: CATGDTQYF.

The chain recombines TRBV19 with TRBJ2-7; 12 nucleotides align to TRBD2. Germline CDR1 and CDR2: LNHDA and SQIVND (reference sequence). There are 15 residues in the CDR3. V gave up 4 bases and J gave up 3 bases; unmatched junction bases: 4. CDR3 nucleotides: TGTGCCAGTAGTAGGCGGACTAGCGGGGACTACGAGCAGTACTTC. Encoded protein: CASSRRTSGDYEQYF.

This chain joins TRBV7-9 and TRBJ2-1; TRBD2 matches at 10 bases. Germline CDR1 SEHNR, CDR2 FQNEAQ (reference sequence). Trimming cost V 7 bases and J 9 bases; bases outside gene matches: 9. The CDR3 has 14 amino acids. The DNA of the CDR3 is TGTGCCAGCATATTAGCGGGAGGCGGGAGTGAGCAGTTCTTC. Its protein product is CASILAGGGSEQFF.

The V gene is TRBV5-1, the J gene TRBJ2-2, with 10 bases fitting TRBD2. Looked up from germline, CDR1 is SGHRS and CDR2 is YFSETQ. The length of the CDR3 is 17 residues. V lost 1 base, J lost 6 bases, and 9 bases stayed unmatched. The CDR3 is CASSLNPSGSGAGELFF. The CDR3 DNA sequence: TGCGCCAGCAGCTTGAATCCTAGCGGGAGCGGCGCCGGGGAGCTGTTTTTT.

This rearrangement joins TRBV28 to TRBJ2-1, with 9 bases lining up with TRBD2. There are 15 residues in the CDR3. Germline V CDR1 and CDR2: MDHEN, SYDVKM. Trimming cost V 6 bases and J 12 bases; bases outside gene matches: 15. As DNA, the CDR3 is TGTGCCAGCAGCCTACTAGCGGGCCCTACCCAGGGGCAGTTCTTC. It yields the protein CASSLLAGPTQGQFF.

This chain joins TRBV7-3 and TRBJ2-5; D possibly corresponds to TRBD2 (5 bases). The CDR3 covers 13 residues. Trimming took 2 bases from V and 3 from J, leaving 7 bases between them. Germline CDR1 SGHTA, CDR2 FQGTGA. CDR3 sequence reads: CASSLEAEETQYF. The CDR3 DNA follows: TGTGCCAGCAGCTTAGAAGCGGAAGAGACCCAGTACTTC.

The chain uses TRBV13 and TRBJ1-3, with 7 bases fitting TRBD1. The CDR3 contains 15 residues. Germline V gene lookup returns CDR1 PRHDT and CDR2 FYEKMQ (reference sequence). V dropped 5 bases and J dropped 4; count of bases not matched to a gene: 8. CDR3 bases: TGTGCCAGCAGCCCAGAAACAGGGGCAGGAAACACCATATATTTT. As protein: CASSPETGAGNTIYF.